This T cell receptor (beta chain) was identified during a study of vaccination effects on CD4 cells after COVID-19. The method was immunoSEQ multiplex PCR; TCRdb's version includes in-frame clones alone and lacks a portion of them. This sample has about 43,000 clones, with 70% to 80% found just once. Antigen-specific CD4+ T cells were expanded (with viral peptide pools) by the ViraFEST assay ahead of sequencing. Scientists isolated CD4+ T cells after a roughly 10-day culture period ended. Having tested negative for nucleocapsid antibodies, the vaccine recipients showed no prior SARS-CoV-2 infection. Every well housed two million PBMC, which grew in culture alongside about 11 IU/ml IL-2 and roughly 9.8 ug/ml peptides. CDR3 length: 16 residues. Germline values: CDR1 LNHDA, CDR2 SQIVND (reference sequence). V lost 10 bases, J lost 6 bases, and 15 bases stayed unmatched. In its sample, this clone was seen a few times. The antigen is not known.

This clonotype was sampled from a human donor who received a COVID-19 vaccine. Material: CD4+ T cells from PBMCs cultured with SARS-CoV-2 spike peptides, obtained before COVID-19 vaccination. The chain has TRBV19 and TRBJ1-5; 10 bases agree with TRBD1. The CDR3 sequence is CATKPLGTGVAQPQHF. CDR3 DNA: TGTGCCACCAAACCTCTGGGGACAGGGGTTGCTCAGCCCCAGCATTTT.